Listed below are T cell receptor beta chains from one sample, sequenced in a study of T cells expressing NK-cell markers. Each CDR3 protein gets one entry in TCRdb, which reprocessed the 5' RACE reads and gives no DNA. This specimen shows 450,000 to 600,000 distinct CDR3 sequences; the ten leading clones hold approximately 4%. Source material: blood T cells: a sorted CD56 or NKG2C T cell subset, CD4+ or CD8+ T cells, or bulk PBMC T cells (not recorded which). Every receptor here comes from a man aged 18 to 35 in good health. Both conserved end residues are part of each CDR3. Each record gives: J gene, V gene, CDR3 protein.

TRBJ2-2	TRBV7-2	CASSLSVSSGELFF
TRBJ1-4	TRBV20-1	CSAQDRGTEKLFF
TRBJ2-4	TRBV20-1	CSATNLIGQGQNIQYF
TRBJ2-5	TRBV5-1	CASRRTGPSQETQYF
TRBJ2-3	TRBV15	CATSREIQGVTDTQYF
TRBJ2-1	TRBV6-2/TRBV6-3	CASSSLKSGSTYNEQFF
TRBJ2-1	TRBV11-2	CASSLDGLAEAPNEQFF
TRBJ2-7	TRBV5-5	CASSLEEGASSYEQYF
TRBJ2-7	TRBV5-1	CASGEGIGYEQYF
TRBJ2-2	TRBV12-3/TRBV12-4	CASSFSQGNTGELFF
TRBJ2-1	TRBV11-2	CASSLSSAGEQFF
TRBJ2-1	TRBV11-2	CASSLGAGTSGSEGSYNEQFF
TRBJ2-2	TRBV30	CAWNGDHTNTGELFF
TRBJ2-5	TRBV20-1	CSASQLADLNQETQYF
TRBJ2-1	TRBV12-3/TRBV12-4	CASSFYARRAYNEQFF
TRBJ1-2	TRBV20-1	CSARGLPNNYGYTF
TRBJ2-5	TRBV29-1	CSVPGQGLGETQYF
TRBJ2-2	TRBV7-2	CASSPRTSLTTGELFF
TRBJ2-7	TRBV7-9	CASSPKGGEGYEQYF
TRBJ2-3	TRBV20-1	CSAVSEDTQYF
TRBJ2-7	TRBV12-3/TRBV12-4	CASSSLAGVSYEQYF
TRBJ2-1	TRBV24-1	CATSERTGGLGDEQFF
TRBJ1-2	TRBV20-1	CSARLRASNYGYTF
TRBJ1-1	TRBV7-9	CASSLELESGEAFF
TRBJ2-1	TRBV20-1	CSAGRDWSYDEQFF
TRBJ2-3	TRBV2	CASREVPDTQYF
TRBJ2-3	TRBV4-3	CASSPSNGMGTDTQYF
TRBJ1-1	TRBV7-2	CALSEGLNTEAFF
TRBJ2-2	TRBV20-1	CSARDDTSGSAGELFF
TRBJ2-1	TRBV5-1	CASSLAFPSLAGAGEQFF
TRBJ2-2	TRBV30	CAWSVHLRWSGGELFF
TRBJ2-1	TRBV7-9	CASQGGNEQFF
TRBJ1-1	TRBV6-5	CASSSLSRYGGAEAFF
TRBJ2-7	TRBV24-1	CATSDYGPLYEQYF
TRBJ2-5	TRBV5-6	CASSLGRQDGKETQYF
TRBJ2-2	TRBV11-2	CASSAGDRSTGELFF
TRBJ2-1	TRBV24-1	CATSERRGGESYNEQFF
TRBJ2-1	TRBV7-7	CASSLSTSVPSEQFF
TRBJ1-3	TRBV29-1	CSGGNGNTIYF
TRBJ2-5	TRBV20-1	CSARVRGRTPETQYF
TRBJ2-7	TRBV6-2/TRBV6-3	CASSPRGLAVYEQYF
TRBJ2-3	TRBV6-2/TRBV6-3	CASSYNSGRVLDTQYF
TRBJ2-4	TRBV18	CASSQQGPSLAKNIQYF
TRBJ2-2	TRBV7-9	CASSLLATYTGELFF
TRBJ2-1	TRBV15	CATSRSPQTSGIFGSYNEQFF
TRBJ2-5	TRBV4-1	CASSQGYRRETQYF
TRBJ1-2	TRBV12-3/TRBV12-4	CASSNQGYGYTF
TRBJ2-6	TRBV11-2	CASRIAGANVLTF